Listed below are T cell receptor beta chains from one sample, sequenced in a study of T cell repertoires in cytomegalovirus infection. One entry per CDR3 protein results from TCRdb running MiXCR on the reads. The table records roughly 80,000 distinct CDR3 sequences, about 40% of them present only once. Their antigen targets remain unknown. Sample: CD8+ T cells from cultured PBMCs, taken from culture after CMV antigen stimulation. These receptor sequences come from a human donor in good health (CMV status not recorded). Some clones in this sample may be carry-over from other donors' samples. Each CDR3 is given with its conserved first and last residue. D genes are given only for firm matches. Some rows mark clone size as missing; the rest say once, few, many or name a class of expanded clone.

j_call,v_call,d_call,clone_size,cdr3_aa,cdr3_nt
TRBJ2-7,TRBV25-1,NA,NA,CASSELDWVNEQYF,TGTGCCAGCAGTGAATTAGACTGGGTAAACGAGCAGTACTTC
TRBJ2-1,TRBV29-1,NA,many,CSVEHNTRKSYNEQFF,TGCAGCGTTGAACATAATACCAGGAAGTCCTACAATGAGCAGTTCTTC
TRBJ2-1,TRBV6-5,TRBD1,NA,CASSLLAPGTGIGEQFF,TGTGCCAGCAGCCTACTGGCCCCCGGGACAGGGATCGGTGAGCAGTTCTTC
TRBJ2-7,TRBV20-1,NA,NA,CSATGGPDSGEQYF,TGCAGTGCTACCGGGGGGCCTGACTCGGGCGAGCAGTACTTC
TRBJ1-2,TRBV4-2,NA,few,CASSQQGDRQANYGYTF,TGTGCCAGCAGCCAACAAGGGGACCGACAGGCCAACTATGGCTACACCTTC
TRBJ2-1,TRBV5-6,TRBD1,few,CASSWDAGQGGTYNEQFF,TGTGCCAGCAGCTGGGATGCGGGACAGGGGGGGACCTACAATGAGCAGTTCTTC
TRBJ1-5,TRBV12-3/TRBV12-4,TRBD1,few,CASSWGTGDQPQHF,TGTGCCAGCAGTTGGGGGACAGGGGATCAGCCCCAGCATTTT
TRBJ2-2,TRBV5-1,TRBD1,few,CASSDASNRGLVTGELFF,TGCGCCAGCAGCGACGCCTCAAACAGGGGGCTGGTCACCGGGGAGCTGTTTTTT
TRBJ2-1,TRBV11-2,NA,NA,CASSLGLSSYNEQFF,TGTGCCAGCAGCTTAGGACTTAGCTCCTACAATGAGCAGTTCTTC
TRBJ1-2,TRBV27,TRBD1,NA,CASSPTGTGAPYGYTF,TGTGCCAGCAGTCCCACCGGGACAGGTGCCCCCTATGGCTACACCTTC
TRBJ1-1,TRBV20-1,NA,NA,CSARPLVGRGMNTEAFF,TGCAGTGCTAGACCCTTGGTGGGGAGGGGGATGAACACTGAAGCTTTCTTT
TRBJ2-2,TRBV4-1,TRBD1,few,CASSPLWTGALLSNTGELFF,TGCGCCAGCAGCCCCCTTTGGACAGGAGCACTCCTTTCGAACACCGGGGAGCTGTTTTTT
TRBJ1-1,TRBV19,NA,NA,CASSRGPSNTEAFF,TGTGCCAGTAGCAGAGGACCCTCCAACACTGAAGCTTTCTTT
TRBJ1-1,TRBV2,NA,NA,CASERFMKNTEAFF,TGTGCCAGCGAAAGGTTTATGAAGAACACTGAAGCTTTCTTT
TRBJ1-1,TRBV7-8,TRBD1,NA,CASSWTGMNTEAFF,TGTGCCAGCAGCTGGACAGGGATGAACACTGAAGCTTTCTTT
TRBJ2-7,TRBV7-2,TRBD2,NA,CASSLASTSGGEQYF,TGTGCCAGCAGCTTAGCCTCTACTAGCGGGGGAGAGCAGTACTTC
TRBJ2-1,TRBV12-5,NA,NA,CASVLGGSYNEQFF,TGTGCTAGTGTCTTGGGGGGATCCTACAATGAGCAGTTCTTC
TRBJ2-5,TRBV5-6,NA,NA,CASSLAGLVWQTNQETQYF,TGTGCCAGCAGCTTGGCTGGGCTCGTCTGGCAGACGAACCAAGAGACCCAGTACTTC
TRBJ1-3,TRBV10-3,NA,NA,CAIPGAGNTIYF,TGTGCCATCCCTGGGGCTGGAAACACCATATATTTT
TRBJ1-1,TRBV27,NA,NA,CASKNKMNTEAFF,TGTGCCAGCAAAAATAAAATGAACACTGAAGCTTTCTTT
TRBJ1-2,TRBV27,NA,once,CASSSPGRGYGYTF,TGTGCCAGCAGTTCCCCGGGCAGGGGCTATGGCTACACCTTC
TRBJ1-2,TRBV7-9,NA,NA,CASSPPLNYGYTF,TGTGCCAGCAGCCCTCCCCTAAACTATGGCTACACCTTC
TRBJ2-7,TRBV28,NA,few,CASSFRTPYEQYF,TGTGCCAGCAGTTTCCGGACTCCCTACGAGCAGTACTTC
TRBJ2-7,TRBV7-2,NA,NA,CASSPTRGTYEQYF,TGTGCCAGCAGCCCGACTCGGGGTACATACGAGCAGTACTTC
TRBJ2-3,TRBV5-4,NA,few,CASSWGSATQYF,TGTGCCAGCAGCTGGGGTTCGGCTACGCAGTATTTT
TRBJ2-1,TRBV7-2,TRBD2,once,CASSSTSGGGQFF,TGTGCCAGCAGCTCTACTAGCGGGGGCGGGCAGTTCTTC
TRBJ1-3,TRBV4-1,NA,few,CASSQEEGTGNTIYF,TGCGCCAGCAGCCAAGAGGAGGGGACTGGAAACACCATATATTTT
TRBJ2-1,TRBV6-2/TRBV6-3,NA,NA,CASSPYSRNEQFF,TGTGCCAGCAGCCCCTATAGCCGCAATGAGCAGTTCTTC
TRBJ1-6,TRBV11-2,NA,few,CASSLVAWVPEDSPLHF,TGTGCCAGCAGCTTAGTCGCATGGGTTCCCGAGGATTCACCCCTCCACTTT
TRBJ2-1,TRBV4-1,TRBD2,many,CASSQEGLAGNEQFF,TGCGCCAGCAGCCAAGAGGGGCTAGCGGGGAATGAGCAGTTCTTC
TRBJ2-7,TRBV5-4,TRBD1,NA,CASRESGTGVEQYF,TGTGCCAGCAGAGAGTCCGGGACAGGGGTCGAGCAGTACTTC
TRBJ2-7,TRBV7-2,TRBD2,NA,CASSPRLAGHEQYF,TGTGCCAGCAGCCCAAGACTAGCGGGCCACGAGCAGTACTTC
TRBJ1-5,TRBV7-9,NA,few,CASSLTLSGEPQHF,TGTGCCAGCAGCTTAACCCTCTCCGGGGAGCCCCAGCATTTT
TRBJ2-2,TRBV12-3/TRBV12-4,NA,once,CASSSSEGTGELFF,TGTGCCAGCAGTTCCAGCGAGGGGACCGGGGAGCTGTTTTTT
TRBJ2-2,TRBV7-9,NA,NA,CASSSLSGTGELFF,TGTGCCAGCAGCTCGCTGTCCGGAACCGGGGAGCTGTTTTTT
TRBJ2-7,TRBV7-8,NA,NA,CASSLGSGSHEQYF,TGTGCCAGCAGCTTAGGGTCAGGGTCCCACGAGCAGTACTTC
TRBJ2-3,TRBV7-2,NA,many,CASSLGVAGADTQYF,TGTGCCAGCAGCTTAGGGGTCGCAGGTGCCGATACGCAGTATTTT
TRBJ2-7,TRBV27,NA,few,CASAQQGPYEQYF,TGTGCCAGCGCCCAGCAGGGCCCCTACGAGCAGTACTTC
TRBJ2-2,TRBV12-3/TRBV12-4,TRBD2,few,CASSFAQGGLENTGELFF,TGTGCCAGCAGTTTTGCGCAGGGAGGGTTGGAGAACACCGGGGAGCTGTTTTTT
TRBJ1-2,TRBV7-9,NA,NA,CASSSPPGAGFYGYTF,TGTGCCAGCAGCTCCCCCCCGGGGGCTGGATTCTATGGCTACACCTTC
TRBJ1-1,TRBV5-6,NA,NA,CASSQVGNTEAFF,TGTGCCAGCAGCCAGGTAGGGAACACTGAAGCTTTCTTT
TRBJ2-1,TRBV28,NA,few,CASSLFDGAGRYNEQFF,TGTGCCAGCAGTTTATTCGACGGGGCCGGTCGGTACAATGAGCAGTTCTTC